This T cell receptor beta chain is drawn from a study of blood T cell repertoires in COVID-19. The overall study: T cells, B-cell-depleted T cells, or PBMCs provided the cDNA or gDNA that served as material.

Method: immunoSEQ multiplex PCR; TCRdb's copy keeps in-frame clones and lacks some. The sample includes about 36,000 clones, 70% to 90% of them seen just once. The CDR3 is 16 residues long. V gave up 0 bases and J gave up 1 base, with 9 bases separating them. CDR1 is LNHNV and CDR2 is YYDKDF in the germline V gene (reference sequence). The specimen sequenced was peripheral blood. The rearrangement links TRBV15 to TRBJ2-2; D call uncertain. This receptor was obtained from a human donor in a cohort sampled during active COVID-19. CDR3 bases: TGTGCCACCAGCAGAGACCCCTTACTGAACACCGGGGAGCTGTTTTTT. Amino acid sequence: CATSRDPLLNTGELFF. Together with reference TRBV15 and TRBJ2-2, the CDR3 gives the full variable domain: DAMVIQNPRYQVTQFGKPVTLSCSQTLNHNVMYWYQQKSSQAPKLLFHYYDKDFNNEADTPDNFQSRRPNTSFCFLDIRSPGLGDTAMYLCATSRDPLLNTGELFFGEGSRLTVL.